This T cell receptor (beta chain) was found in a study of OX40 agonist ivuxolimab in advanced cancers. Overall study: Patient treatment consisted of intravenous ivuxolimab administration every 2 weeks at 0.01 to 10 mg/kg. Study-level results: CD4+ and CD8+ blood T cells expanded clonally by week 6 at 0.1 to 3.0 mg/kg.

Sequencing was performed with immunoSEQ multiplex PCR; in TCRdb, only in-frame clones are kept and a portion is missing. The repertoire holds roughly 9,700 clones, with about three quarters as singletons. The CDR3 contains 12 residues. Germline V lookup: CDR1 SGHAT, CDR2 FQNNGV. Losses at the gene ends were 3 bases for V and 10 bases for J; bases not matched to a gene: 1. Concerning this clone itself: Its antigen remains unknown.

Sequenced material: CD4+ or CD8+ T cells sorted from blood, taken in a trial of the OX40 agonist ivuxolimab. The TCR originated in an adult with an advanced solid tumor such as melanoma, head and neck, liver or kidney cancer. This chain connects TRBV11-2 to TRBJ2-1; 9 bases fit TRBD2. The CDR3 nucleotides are TGTGCCAGCAGCTTCGGGACTAGCGAGCAGTTCTTC. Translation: CASSFGTSEQFF.